What follows are 17 T cell receptor beta chains derived from one specimen sequenced in a study of cytomegalovirus exposure and HLA in healthy donors. Researchers ran the PCR with 60 Vbeta and 13 Jbeta primers. Here immunoSEQ multiplex PCR was the method, and the copy in TCRdb shows in-frame clones only, minus some. The sample has 75,000 to 80,000 clones, around 80% seen once. Sequenced material: PBMCs. These receptors all stem from a male donor in good health and CMV-seropositive.

V gene TRBV28 combines with J gene TRBJ1-2; the D is unclear. Germline V lookup: CDR1 MDHEN, CDR2 SYDVKM. Trimming pared 7 bases from V and 4 bases from J, leaving 10 bases between. This CDR3 has 12 residues. The CDR3 bases are TGTGCCAGCACTCCCGGGAGCTATGGCTACACCTTC. Translation: CASTPGSYGYTF.

This clone showed up just once. The chain combines TRBV11-2 with TRBJ2-7, with D possibly being TRBD1 (5 bases). The CDR3 length is 14 residues. Germline assignment: CDR1 SGHAT and CDR2 FQNNGV. V lost 1 base to trimming and J lost 2 bases, with 9 bases between them. CDR3 coding DNA: TGTGCCAGCAGCTTAGCTCGCAGGGCCTACGAGCAGTACTTC. Translated, it gives CASSLARRAYEQYF.

This CDR3 is CASSPRQGRTGEQYF. In nucleotides, the CDR3 is TGTGCCAGCTCCCCCCGACAGGGCAGGACTGGCGAGCAGTACTTC. The chain carries TRBV18 and TRBJ2-7; 7 bases are shared with TRBD1. The CDR3 totals 15 residues. V gave up 6 bases and J gave up 6 bases; unmatched junction bases: 14. Germline values: CDR1 KGHSH, CDR2 LQKENI.

The gene calls are TRBV28 and TRBJ2-7, with D maybe TRBD2 (7 bases). With 10 bases removed from V and 4 bases from J, the gap between germline ends came to 20 bases. The germline V gene has CDR1 MDHEN and CDR2 SYDVKM. The CDR3 runs 14 residues. DNA for the CDR3: TGTGCCACCTTAGGGGGGGGTCGGCCGTACGAGCAGTACTTC. Translating it yields CATLGGGRPYEQYF.

V and J are TRBV4-3 and TRBJ2-1; D possibly corresponds to TRBD2 (5 bases). The CDR3 consists of 14 residues. V lost 0 bases and J 8 bases, leaving 11 bases between the germline ends. Germline values: CDR1 LGHNA, CDR2 YSLEER. The CDR3 DNA is TGCGCCAGCAGCCAAGATCGTTCGGGGTATGAGCAGTTCTTC. Translated: CASSQDRSGYEQFF.

V is TRBV7-3 and J is TRBJ2-3; D is unclear. Trimming took 4 bases from V and 4 from J, leaving 9 bases between them. This CDR3 has 13 amino acids. Germline assignment: CDR1 SGHTA and CDR2 FQGTGA. This CDR3 reads CASSSISADTQYF. The CDR3 DNA reads as TGTGCCAGCAGCTCAATAAGCGCAGATACGCAGTATTTT. Variable domain in full (rest from reference TRBV7-3 and TRBJ2-3): GAGVSQTPSNKVTEKGKYVELRCDPISGHTALYWYRQSLGQGPEFLIYFQGTGAADDSGLPNDRFFAVRPEGSVSTLKIQRTERGDSAVYLCASSSISADTQYFGPGTRLTVL.

This clone was detected only a few times. The rearrangement uses TRBV5-4 and TRBJ1-2; D gene unclear. In germline, CDR1 is SGHNT, CDR2 YYREEE (reference sequence). With 4 bases removed from V and 6 bases from J, the gap between germline ends came to 7 bases. The CDR3 sequence is 11 residues long. The CDR3 DNA sequence: TGTGCCAGCAGCCGCGGGGATGGCTACACCTTC. It translates to CASSRGDGYTF. Together with reference TRBV5-4 and TRBJ1-2, the CDR3 gives the full variable domain: ETGVTQSPTHLIKTRGQQVTLRCSSQSGHNTVSWYQQALGQGPQFIFQYYREEENGRGNFPPRFSGLQFPNYSSELNVNALELDDSALYLCASSRGDGYTFGSGTRLTVV.

Only a few counts were recorded for this clone. The chain is built from TRBV6-5 and TRBJ1-2, with TRBD1 identical over 9 bases. The germline gives CDR1 MNHEY, CDR2 SVGAGI. With 11 bases clipped from V and 1 base from J, the junction kept 8 bases outside the gene matches. The CDR3 runs 14 residues. CDR3 amino acids: CAAAGQGLNYGYTF. The DNA of the CDR3 is TGTGCCGCAGCGGGACAGGGACTTAACTATGGCTACACCTTC.

The V gene is TRBV29-1, the J gene TRBJ2-2, with 10 positions matching TRBD1. V lost 7 bases, J lost 1 base, and 3 bases stayed unmatched. The CDR3 is 14 amino acids. CDR1 and CDR2 from the germline V gene are SQVTM and ANQGSEA. CDR3 sequence reads: CSARDRGNTGELFF. In nucleotides, the CDR3 is TGCAGCGCCAGGGACAGGGGGAACACCGGGGAGCTGTTTTTT.

Concerning this clone itself: A junction end diverges from the germline sequence, so it may reflect a read error. In DNA form, the CDR3 reads TGTGCCAGTAGTATTTCTAAAGCGGGAGGAGCGTTTGACTTC. Protein: CASSISKAGGAFDF. The V and J genes are TRBV19 and TRBJ2-7; TRBD2 matches at 9 bases. The CDR3 length is 14 residues. CDR1 and CDR2 from the germline V gene are LNHDA and SQIVND (reference sequence).

The rearrangement links TRBV15 to TRBJ1-5; 10 nucleotides align to TRBD1. The CDR3 is 15 amino acids. J lost 4 bases, V lost 0 bases, and 0 bases had no gene match. Germline assignment: CDR1 LNHNV and CDR2 YYDKDF (reference sequence). The CDR3 DNA sequence: TGTGCCACCAGCAGAGAGGGACAGGGGAATCAGCCCCAGCATTTT. Translation gives CATSREGQGNQPQHF.

The chain combines TRBV10-3 with TRBJ2-3; 9 bases are shared with TRBD2. Germline V gene sequence: CDR1 ENHRY, CDR2 SYGVKD. V lost 0 bases and J lost 3; bases outside the gene matches: 4. This CDR3 has 16 residues. The CDR3 region has the DNA TGTGCCATCAGTGAGTCGGTAGCGGGAGTAACAGATACGCAGTATTTT. This translates into CAISESVAGVTDTQYF.

V usage is TRBV7-9 and J usage is TRBJ2-5; 8 bases are shared with TRBD1. With V trimmed by 1 base and J by 5 bases, 9 bases remained unmatched. CDR1 and CDR2 (germline): SEHNR, FQNEAQ (reference sequence). There are 16 residues in the CDR3. CDR3 in DNA: TGTGCCAGCAGCTTAGTCTCTGGACAGGGCTTGGAGACCCAGTACTTC. It encodes CASSLVSGQGLETQYF.

The CDR3 sequence is CAWSRGASSYNEQFF. The CDR3 DNA follows: TGTGCCTGGAGTCGGGGGGCGAGCTCCTACAATGAGCAGTTCTTC. V is TRBV30 and J is TRBJ2-1; D perhaps matches TRBD2 (7 bases). V lost 2 bases to trimming and J lost 0 bases, with 11 bases between them. This CDR3 spans 15 amino acids. The germline CDR1 and CDR2 sequences are GTSNPN and SVGIG (reference sequence).

The rearrangement joins TRBV19 to TRBJ2-5; TRBD1 agrees at 7 bases. Germline V gene data show CDR1 as LNHDA and CDR2 as SQIVND (reference sequence). The CDR3 length is 15 residues. With V trimmed by 11 bases and J by 4 bases, 16 bases remained unmatched. The CDR3 sequence: CACSPNGQATETQYF. The CDR3 region has the DNA TGTGCCTGCAGCCCCAACGGACAGGCGACAGAGACCCAGTACTTC.

This chain links TRBV11-3 with TRBJ2-7, with D maybe TRBD2 (6 bases). Per germline, CDR1 SGHNT and CDR2 YENEEA. Trimming took 5 bases from V and 3 from J, leaving 11 bases between them. This CDR3 spans 13 amino acids. DNA for the CDR3: TGTGCCAGCAGCCCGAGCGGGTTCTACGAGCAGTACTTC. Encoded protein: CASSPSGFYEQYF.

The chain is built from TRBV4-3 and TRBJ1-2, with D possibly matching TRBD1 (5 bases). Deletions cut 0 bases from V and 13 bases from J, with 15 bases between. The germline gives CDR1 LGHNA, CDR2 YSLEER. The CDR3 runs to 13 residues. CDR3 protein: CASSQDGAGLFTF. CDR3 nucleotides: TGCGCCAGCAGCCAAGATGGGGCAGGGTTATTCACCTTC.